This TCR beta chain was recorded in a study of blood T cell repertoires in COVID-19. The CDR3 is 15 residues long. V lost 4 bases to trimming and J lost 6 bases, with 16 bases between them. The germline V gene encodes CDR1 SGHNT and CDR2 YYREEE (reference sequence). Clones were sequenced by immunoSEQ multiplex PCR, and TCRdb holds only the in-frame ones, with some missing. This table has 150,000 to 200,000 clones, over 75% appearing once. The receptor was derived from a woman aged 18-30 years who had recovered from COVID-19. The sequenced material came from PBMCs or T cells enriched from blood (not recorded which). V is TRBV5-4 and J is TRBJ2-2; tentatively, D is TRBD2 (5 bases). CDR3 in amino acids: CASSLPLGEAGELFF. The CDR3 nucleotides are TGTGCCAGCAGCCTCCCACTAGGCGAGGCCGGGGAGCTGTTTTTT.